One and the same sample provided the 21 T cell receptor beta chains below, sequenced in a study of blood T cell repertoires in COVID-19. The protocol was immunoSEQ multiplex PCR, while the TCRdb copy is restricted to in-frame clones and leaves out a portion. The profile shows roughly 140,000 clones, about 80% of them singletons. Material: peripheral blood. The receptors stem from a man in his 60s with acute or convalescent COVID-19.

The V and J genes are TRBV3-1 (or the pseudogene TRBV3-2) and TRBJ2-1; 14 nucleotides align to TRBD2. Germline CDR1 is LGHDT and CDR2 is YNNKEL (reference sequence). V was pared by 3 bases and J by 4 bases, with 2 bases of the junction left unmatched. This CDR3 contains 16 residues. This CDR3 is CASSQRTSGGYNEQFF. Here the CDR3 DNA reads TGTGCCAGCAGCCAGAGGACTAGCGGGGGGTACAATGAGCAGTTCTTC.

The gene calls are TRBV5-6 and TRBJ1-2, with 10 bases aligning to TRBD1. The CDR3 covers 18 residues. V gave up 3 bases and J gave up 8 bases; unmatched junction bases: 19. Germline CDR1 is SGHDT and CDR2 is YYEEEE. The CDR3 reads CASSSFNSPGQGIGGYTF. DNA of the CDR3: TGTGCCAGCAGCTCCTTTAACTCACCGGGACAGGGGATAGGGGGCTACACCTTC.

This chain links TRBV21-1 with TRBJ2-5; the listed D gene, TRBD1, was not tested against the DNA. TRBV21-1 is labeled a pseudogene. There are 13 residues in the CDR3. The CDR3, as DNA: TGTGCCAGCAGCGCCGGGCAGGGGGAGACCCAGTACTTC. Amino acids: CASSAGQGETQYF.

This chain joins TRBV18 and TRBJ2-6; tentatively, D is TRBD1 (6 bases). V gave up 3 bases and J gave up 0 bases, with 12 bases separating them. In germline, CDR1 is KGHSH, CDR2 LQKENI. The CDR3 is 17 amino acids. DNA of the CDR3: TGTGCCAGCTCACCTAGACAGGCTATCTCTGGGGCCAACGTCCTGACTTTC. This sequence encodes CASSPRQAISGANVLTF.

Only a few counts were recorded for this clone. The chain couples TRBV27 to TRBJ1-6, with D maybe TRBD1 (5 bases). The CDR3 has 14 amino acids. With 0 bases removed from V and 10 bases from J, the gap between germline ends came to 10 bases. Germline values: CDR1 MNHEY, CDR2 SMNVEV (reference sequence). The CDR3 DNA reads as TGTGCCAGCAGTTTATCATCAGGGCCATCACCCCTCCACTTT. Its translation: CASSLSSGPSPLHF.

This CDR3 reads CASRVGGITDTQYF. The CDR3 nucleotides read TGTGCCAGCCGGGTAGGGGGTATCACAGATACGCAGTATTTT. The rearrangement links TRBV6-6 to TRBJ2-3; the D gene is possibly TRBD1 (6 bases). Germline CDR1 reads MNHNY; CDR2 reads SVGAGI (reference sequence). The CDR3 contains 14 residues. Trimming left V 8 bases short and J 2 bases short, with 14 bases between.

V is TRBV19 and J is TRBJ1-1, with TRBD1 as a possible D gene (6 bases). CDR3 size: 15 residues. The V gene's germline CDR1 is LNHDA and CDR2 SQIVND (reference sequence). Trimming removed 3 bases at V and 5 bases at J, with 16 bases between. Here the CDR3 DNA reads TGTGCCAGTAGTATCCGGGGGGCGACGGGGACTGAAGCTTTCTTT. Protein: CASSIRGATGTEAFF.

J is TRBJ2-7 and V is TRBV7-6; TRBD1 matches at 7 bases. The J segment lost 1 base and the V segment lost 3 bases, leaving 0 bases of the junction unmatched. CDR1 SGHVS and CDR2 FNYEAQ come from the germline V gene. CDR3 length equals 13 residues. CDR3 residues: CASSFRGSYEQYF. CDR3 nucleotide sequence: TGTGCCAGCAGCTTCAGGGGGTCCTACGAGCAGTACTTC.

The gene calls are TRBV18 and TRBJ1-2, with TRBD1 matching 8 bases. V gave up 1 base and J gave up 6 bases; unmatched junction bases: 10. CDR3 size: 16 residues. CDR1 and CDR2 (germline): KGHSH, LQKENI. CDR3 coding DNA: TGTGCCAGCTCACCACGGCAGGGGGCGCGAATCGATGGCTACACCTTC. Its protein product is CASSPRQGARIDGYTF.

The chain uses TRBV11-2 and TRBJ1-1; 8 bases are a match to TRBD1. Germline V CDR1 and CDR2: SGHAT, FQNNGV. CDR3 length equals 14 residues. Trimming cost V 5 bases and J 10 bases; bases outside gene matches: 12. The CDR3 sequence is CASSPSSGGTGAFF. CDR3 DNA sequence: TGTGCCAGCAGCCCCTCATCCGGAGGGACAGGAGCTTTCTTT.

The CDR3 DNA reads TGTGCCAGCAGCTTCGGACAGGCCATCGCCGGGGAGCTGTTTTTT. Its translation: CASSFGQAIAGELFF. This chain links TRBV5-4 with TRBJ2-2; 7 bases line up with TRBD1. V gave up 2 bases and J gave up 6 bases; unmatched junction bases: 7. The germline V gene has CDR1 SGHNT and CDR2 YYREEE (reference sequence). The CDR3 has 15 residues.

This clone was counted once. This rearrangement joins TRBV6-1 to TRBJ2-6; 7 bases match TRBD1. This CDR3 has 18 amino acids. Germline V gene lookup returns CDR1 MNHNS and CDR2 SASEGT. The junction had 8 bases not matched to a gene; V was cut back by 3 bases and J by 0 bases. The CDR3: CASSDGPGQRSGANVLTF. In DNA form, the CDR3 reads TGTGCCAGCAGTGATGGACCGGGACAGCGCTCTGGGGCCAACGTCCTGACTTTC.

The chain couples TRBV9 to TRBJ2-1; TRBD1 matches 10 bases. The CDR3 length is 20 residues. Losses at the gene ends were 0 bases for V and 0 bases for J; bases not matched to a gene: 12. Germline CDR1 SGDLS, CDR2 YYNGEE. DNA for the CDR3: TGTGCCAGCAGCGTAGGAGCGGGACAGGGGCTGCTGATCTCCTACAATGAGCAGTTCTTC. It specifies CASSVGAGQGLLISYNEQFF.

This clone appeared a single time. V is TRBV5-6 and J is TRBJ1-1; D may be TRBD1 (5 bases). CDR1 SGHDT and CDR2 YYEEEE come from the germline V gene. V shed 1 base and J shed 8 bases, with 9 bases lying between them. CDR3 length equals 12 residues. The CDR3 protein is CASSLRGVEAFF. CDR3 bases: TGTGCCAGCAGCTTGCGGGGGGTGGAAGCTTTCTTT.

The chain recombines TRBV24-1 with TRBJ2-5, with D perhaps TRBD2 (7 bases). With 1 base removed from V and 5 bases from J, the gap between germline ends came to 13 bases. The CDR3 is made up of 15 amino acids. From germline, CDR1 is KGHDR and CDR2 SFDVKD. The DNA for the CDR3 is TGTGCCACCAGTGATTTTCGGGGGGCCGGGGAGACCCAGTACTTC. Protein sequence: CATSDFRGAGETQYF.

The J gene is TRBJ2-1, the V gene TRBV7-6, with 12 bases matching TRBD2. The CDR3 is made up of 16 amino acids. Per germline, CDR1 SGHVS and CDR2 FNYEAQ. V trimming: 5 bases; J trimming: 7 bases; junction bases outside the gene matches: 9. For the CDR3, the DNA is TGTGCCAGCAGCATCGGAGGACTAGCGGGACGGAATGAGCAGTTCTTC. Its translation: CASSIGGLAGRNEQFF.

V is TRBV4-3 and J is TRBJ1-2; maybe TRBD1 (6 bases). The V and J ends lost 4 bases and 2 bases respectively, with 8 bases between them. CDR3 length: 13 residues. Germline loops: CDR1 LGHNA, CDR2 YSLEER. The CDR3 DNA reads as TGCGCCAGCAGCCCCAGGGGCAACTATGGCTACACCTTC. It translates to CASSPRGNYGYTF.

The chain links TRBV4-1 to TRBJ2-3, with 7 bases that match TRBD1. Trimming cost V 3 bases and J 1 base; bases outside gene matches: 1. This CDR3 spans 14 amino acids. CDR1 MGHRA and CDR2 YSYEKL come from the germline V gene. The CDR3 DNA reads as TGCGCCAGCAGCCATGACAGGGGCACAGATACGCAGTATTTT. It yields the protein CASSHDRGTDTQYF.

The chain combines TRBV7-9 with TRBJ1-1, with 11 bases that match TRBD1. This CDR3 spans 15 amino acids. Germline CDR1 is SEHNR and CDR2 is FQNEAQ (reference sequence). J gave up 1 base and V 4 bases, and 2 bases lay outside the gene matches. In DNA, the CDR3 is TGTGCCAGCAGCTGGGGGACAGGGGGGAACACTGAAGCTTTCTTT. This encodes CASSWGTGGNTEAFF.

The chain carries TRBV10-3 and TRBJ2-3; D is unresolved. Germline lookup yields CDR1 ENHRY and CDR2 SYGVKD. The CDR3 has 12 residues. V lost 4 bases and J lost 2, with 4 bases in between. The CDR3 region has the DNA TGTGCCATCAGTGCCTCCACAGATACGCAGTATTTT. This gives the protein CAISASTDTQYF.

This chain connects TRBV3-1 (or the pseudogene TRBV3-2) to TRBJ2-5; 9 nucleotides agree with TRBD2. CDR1 is LGHDT and CDR2 is YNNKEL in the germline V gene (reference sequence). The V and J ends lost 1 base and 5 bases, in that order; junction bases with no gene match: 8. The CDR3 is 16 residues long. CDR3 bases: TGTGCCAGCAGCCAAGTCGGCGGGGGGGGAAGGGAGACCCAGTACTTC. Protein product: CASSQVGGGGRETQYF.